This T cell receptor beta chain comes out of a study of graft-versus-host responses after intestinal transplantation. Whole-study context: Transplant types were multivisceral, liver-intestinal, or isolated intestinal.

Responders (about 200,000, CFSE-labeled) met about 200,000 stimulators that were irradiated and violet-dye-labeled. V shed 4 bases and J shed 6 bases, with 21 bases lying between them. Germline values: CDR1 LNHDA, CDR2 SQIVND (reference sequence). The CDR3 totals 16 residues. Generated by immunoSEQ multiplex PCR, the TCRdb table keeps only in-frame clones and is missing some. This sample yields approximately 18,000 clones, of which 35% to 40% are seen a single time; about 2% belongs to the top ten. The sample in question was alloreactive CD4+ T cells from a mixed lymphocyte reaction culture, obtained before transplantation. Subset in this sample: CFSE-low proliferating T cells sorted from roughly 6-day pre-transplant mixed lymphocyte reaction (GvH or HvG direction). The receptor comes from a human patient who was an organ donor for intestinal transplantation. J is TRBJ1-2 and V is TRBV19; D is uncertain. CDR3 DNA sequence: TGTGCCAGTAGTACCCCGAACCGTGTCCGAAGAAATGGCTACACCTTC. Translated, it gives CASSTPNRVRRNGYTF.